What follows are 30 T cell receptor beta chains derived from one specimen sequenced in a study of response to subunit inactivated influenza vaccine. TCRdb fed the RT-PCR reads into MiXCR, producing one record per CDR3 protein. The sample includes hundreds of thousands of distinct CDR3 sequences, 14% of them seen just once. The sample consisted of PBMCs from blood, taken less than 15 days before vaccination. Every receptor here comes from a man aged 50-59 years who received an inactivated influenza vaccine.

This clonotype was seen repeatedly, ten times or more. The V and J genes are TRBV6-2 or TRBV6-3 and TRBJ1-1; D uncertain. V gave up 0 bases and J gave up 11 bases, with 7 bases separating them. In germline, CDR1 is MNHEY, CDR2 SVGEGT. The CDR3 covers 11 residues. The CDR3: CASSYSGRAFF. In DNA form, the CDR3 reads TGTGCCAGCAGTTACTCGGGGAGGGCTTTCTTT.

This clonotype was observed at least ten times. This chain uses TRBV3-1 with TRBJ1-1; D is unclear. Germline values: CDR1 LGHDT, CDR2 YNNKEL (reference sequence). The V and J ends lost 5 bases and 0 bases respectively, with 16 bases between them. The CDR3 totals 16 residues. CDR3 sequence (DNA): TGTGCCAGCAGCTTCTATGGAGCTGATCTGAACACTGAAGCTTTCTTT. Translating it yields CASSFYGADLNTEAFF.

CDR3 bases: TGTGCCAGCAGCCAAGCAAGGGGTTACTCCTACAATGAGCAGTTCTTC. Protein product: CASSQARGYSYNEQFF. The chain has TRBV14 and TRBJ2-1, with D perhaps TRBD1 (5 bases). CDR3 length: 16 amino acids. Per germline, CDR1 SGHDN and CDR2 FVKESK. The V gene lost 1 base and the J gene lost 0 bases, with 10 bases spanning the gap.

The CDR3 protein is CATSRRWGQITDTQYF. Here the CDR3 DNA reads TGTGCCACCAGCAGACGTTGGGGACAGATTACAGATACGCAGTATTTT. This chain uses TRBV15 with TRBJ2-3; 7 nucleotides line up with TRBD1. From germline, CDR1 is LNHNV and CDR2 YYDKDF (reference sequence). J lost 3 bases, V lost 2 bases, and 8 bases had no gene match. There are 16 residues in the CDR3.

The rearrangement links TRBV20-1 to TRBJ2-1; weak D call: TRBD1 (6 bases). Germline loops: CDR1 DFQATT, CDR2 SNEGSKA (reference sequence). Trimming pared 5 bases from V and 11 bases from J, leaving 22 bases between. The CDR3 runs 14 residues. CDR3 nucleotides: TGCAGTGCTGGAGGTAGCGCCAGGGGCAGGCAGCAGTTCTTC. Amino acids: CSAGGSARGRQQFF.

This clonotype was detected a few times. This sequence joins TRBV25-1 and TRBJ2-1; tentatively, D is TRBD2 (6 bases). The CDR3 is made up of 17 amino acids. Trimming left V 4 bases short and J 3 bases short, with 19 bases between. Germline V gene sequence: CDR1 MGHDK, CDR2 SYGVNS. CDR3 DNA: TGTGCCAGCAGTGGCTCGCTTGCGGGACGCCACTACAATGAGCAGTTCTTC. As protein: CASSGSLAGRHYNEQFF.

CDR3 loop: CASSLAMGLVTYNEQFF. The CDR3 region has the DNA TGTGCCAGCAGCTTGGCGATGGGACTCGTAACCTACAATGAGCAGTTCTTC. The chain uses TRBV7-2 and TRBJ2-1, with D possibly being TRBD2 (6 bases). The germline V gene encodes CDR1 SGHTA and CDR2 FQGNSA. The V gene lost 3 bases and the J gene lost 2 bases, with 17 bases spanning the gap. This CDR3 comprises 17 residues.

The CDR3 region is CASSLQGMRGLGTAGELFF. Written as DNA, the CDR3 is TGTGCCAGCAGCTTACAAGGGATGAGGGGACTAGGGACAGCCGGGGAGCTGTTTTTT. V usage is TRBV11-2 and J usage is TRBJ2-2; tentatively, D is TRBD2 (8 bases). This CDR3 is 19 amino acids long. In germline, CDR1 is SGHAT, CDR2 FQNNGV. Deletions cut 2 bases from V and 6 bases from J, with 25 bases between.

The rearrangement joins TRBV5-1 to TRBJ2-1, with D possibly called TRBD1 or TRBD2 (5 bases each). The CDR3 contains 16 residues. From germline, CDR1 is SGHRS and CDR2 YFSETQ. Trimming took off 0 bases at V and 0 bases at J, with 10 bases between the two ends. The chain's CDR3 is CASSLVVGASYNEQFF. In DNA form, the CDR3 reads TGCGCCAGCAGCTTGGTCGTCGGGGCCTCCTACAATGAGCAGTTCTTC.

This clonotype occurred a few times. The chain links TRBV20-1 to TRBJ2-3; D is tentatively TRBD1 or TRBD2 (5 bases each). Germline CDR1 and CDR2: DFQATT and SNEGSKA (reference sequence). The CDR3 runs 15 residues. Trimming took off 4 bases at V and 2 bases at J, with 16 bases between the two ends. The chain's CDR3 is CSATGTIGDTDTQYF. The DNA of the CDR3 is TGCAGTGCTACCGGGACCATAGGAGACACAGATACGCAGTATTTT.

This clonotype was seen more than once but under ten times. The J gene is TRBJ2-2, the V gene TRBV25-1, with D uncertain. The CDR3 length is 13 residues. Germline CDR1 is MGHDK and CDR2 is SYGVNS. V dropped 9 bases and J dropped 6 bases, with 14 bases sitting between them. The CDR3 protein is CASESGWAGELFF. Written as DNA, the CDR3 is TGTGCCAGTGAATCAGGATGGGCCGGGGAGCTGTTTTTT. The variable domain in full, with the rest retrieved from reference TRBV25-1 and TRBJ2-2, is EADIYQTPRYLVIGTGKKITLECSQTMGHDKMYWYQQDPGMELHLIHYSYGVNSTEKGDLSSESTVSRIRTEHFPLTLESARPSHTSQYLCASESGWAGELFFGEGSRLTVL.

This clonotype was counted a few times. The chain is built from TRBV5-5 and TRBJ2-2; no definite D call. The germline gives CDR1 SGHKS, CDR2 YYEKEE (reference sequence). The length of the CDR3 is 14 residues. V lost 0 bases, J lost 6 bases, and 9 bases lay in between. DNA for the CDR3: TGTGCCAGCAGCTTGGCAGTAGGTGCCGGGGAGCTGTTTTTT. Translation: CASSLAVGAGELFF.

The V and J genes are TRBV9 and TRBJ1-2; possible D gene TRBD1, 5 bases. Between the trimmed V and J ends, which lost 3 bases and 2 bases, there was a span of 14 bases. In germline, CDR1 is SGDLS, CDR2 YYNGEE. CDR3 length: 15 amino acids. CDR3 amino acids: CASSAHPSGNYGYTF. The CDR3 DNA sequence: TGTGCCAGCAGCGCCCACCCATCAGGGAACTATGGCTACACCTTC.

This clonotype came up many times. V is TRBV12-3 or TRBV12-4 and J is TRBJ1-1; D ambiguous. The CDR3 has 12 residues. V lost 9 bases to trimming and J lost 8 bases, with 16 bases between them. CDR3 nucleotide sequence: TGTGCCAGTACGGGGTCAGTCCTCGAAGCTTTCTTT. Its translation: CASTGSVLEAFF.

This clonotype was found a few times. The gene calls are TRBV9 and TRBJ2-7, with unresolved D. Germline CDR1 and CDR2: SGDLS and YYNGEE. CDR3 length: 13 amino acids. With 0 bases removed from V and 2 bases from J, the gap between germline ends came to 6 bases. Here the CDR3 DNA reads TGTGCCAGCAGCGTAGCTACGACCTACGAGCAGTACTTC. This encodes CASSVATTYEQYF.

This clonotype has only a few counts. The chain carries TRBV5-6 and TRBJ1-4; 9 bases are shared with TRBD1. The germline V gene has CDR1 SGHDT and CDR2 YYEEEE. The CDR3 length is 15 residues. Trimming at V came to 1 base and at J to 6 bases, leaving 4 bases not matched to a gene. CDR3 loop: CASSLPGQGDEKLFF. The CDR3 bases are TGTGCCAGCAGCTTGCCGGGACAGGGCGATGAAAAACTGTTTTTT. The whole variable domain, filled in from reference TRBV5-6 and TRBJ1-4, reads DAGVTQSPTHLIKTRGQQVTLRCSPKSGHDTVSWYQQALGQGPQFIFQYYEEEERQRGNFPDRFSGHQFPNYSSELNVNALLLGDSALYLCASSLPGQGDEKLFFGSGTQLSVL.

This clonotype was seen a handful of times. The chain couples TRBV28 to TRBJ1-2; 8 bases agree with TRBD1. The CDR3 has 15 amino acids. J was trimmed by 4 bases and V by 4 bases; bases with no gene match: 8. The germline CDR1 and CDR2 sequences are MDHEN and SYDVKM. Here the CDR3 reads CASSSGQGKSYGYTF. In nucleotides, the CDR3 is TGTGCCAGCAGTTCCGGACAGGGTAAAAGCTATGGCTACACCTTC.

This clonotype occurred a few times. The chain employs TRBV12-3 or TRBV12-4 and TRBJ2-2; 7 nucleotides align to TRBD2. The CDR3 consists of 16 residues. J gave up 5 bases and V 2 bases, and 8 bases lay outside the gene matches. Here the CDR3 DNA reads TGTGCCAGCAGTTTAAGGGGCGGGAGTAAAACCGGGGAGCTGTTTTTT. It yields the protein CASSLRGGSKTGELFF.

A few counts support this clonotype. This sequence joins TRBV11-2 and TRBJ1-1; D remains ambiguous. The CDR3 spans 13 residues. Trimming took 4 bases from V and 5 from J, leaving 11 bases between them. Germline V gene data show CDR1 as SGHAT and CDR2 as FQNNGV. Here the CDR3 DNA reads TGTGCCAGCAGCTACGTCGGAGGGACTGAAGCTTTCTTT. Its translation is CASSYVGGTEAFF.

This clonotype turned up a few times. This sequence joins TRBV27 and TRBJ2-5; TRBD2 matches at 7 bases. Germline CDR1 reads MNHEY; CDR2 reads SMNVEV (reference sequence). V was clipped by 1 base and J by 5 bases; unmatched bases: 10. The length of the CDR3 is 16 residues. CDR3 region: CASSLLGGSLRETQYF. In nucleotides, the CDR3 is TGTGCCAGCAGTTTATTGGGCGGGAGCCTCCGGGAGACCCAGTACTTC.

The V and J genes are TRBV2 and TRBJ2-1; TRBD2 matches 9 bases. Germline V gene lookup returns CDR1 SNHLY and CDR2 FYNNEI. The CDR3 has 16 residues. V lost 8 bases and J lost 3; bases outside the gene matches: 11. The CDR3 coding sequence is TGTGCCAGCTCCCCCCTACAGCGGGGGGACTACAATGAGCAGTTCTTC. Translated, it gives CASSPLQRGDYNEQFF.

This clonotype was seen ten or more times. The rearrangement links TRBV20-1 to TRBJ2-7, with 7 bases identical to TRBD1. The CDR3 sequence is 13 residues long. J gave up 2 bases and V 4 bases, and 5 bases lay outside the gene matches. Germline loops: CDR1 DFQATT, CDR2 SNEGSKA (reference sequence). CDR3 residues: CSANQGVAYEQYF. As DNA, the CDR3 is TGCAGTGCTAATCAGGGGGTGGCCTACGAGCAGTACTTC.

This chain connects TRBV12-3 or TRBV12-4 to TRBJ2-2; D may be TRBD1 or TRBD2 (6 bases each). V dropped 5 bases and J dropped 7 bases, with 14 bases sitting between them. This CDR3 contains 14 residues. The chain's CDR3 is CASSAAGGSGELFF. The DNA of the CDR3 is TGTGCCAGCAGTGCCGCCGGGGGCAGCGGGGAGCTGTTTTTT.

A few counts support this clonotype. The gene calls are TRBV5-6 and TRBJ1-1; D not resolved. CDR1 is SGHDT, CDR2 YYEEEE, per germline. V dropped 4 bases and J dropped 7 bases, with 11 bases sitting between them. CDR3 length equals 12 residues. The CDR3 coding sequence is TGTGCCAGCAGCCCCACTCGGGGTGAAGCTTTCTTT. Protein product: CASSPTRGEAFF.

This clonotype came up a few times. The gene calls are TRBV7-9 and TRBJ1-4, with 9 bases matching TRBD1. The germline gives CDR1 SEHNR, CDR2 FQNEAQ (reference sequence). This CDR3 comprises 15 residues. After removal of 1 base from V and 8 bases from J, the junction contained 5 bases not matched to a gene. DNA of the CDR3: TGTGCCAGCAGCTTAGGGGACAGGGCTTGGGAAAAACTGTTTTTT. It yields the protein CASSLGDRAWEKLFF.

The CDR3 nucleotides read TGTGCCAGCAGCTTCCGGGCCCGGGGTGAAAAACTGTTTTTT. Its protein product is CASSFRARGEKLFF. The rearrangement uses TRBV6-1 and TRBJ1-4; D unresolved. Germline V lookup: CDR1 MNHNS, CDR2 SASEGT. V was shortened by 6 bases and J by 7 bases, with 15 bases between the two germline ends. The CDR3 runs to 14 residues.

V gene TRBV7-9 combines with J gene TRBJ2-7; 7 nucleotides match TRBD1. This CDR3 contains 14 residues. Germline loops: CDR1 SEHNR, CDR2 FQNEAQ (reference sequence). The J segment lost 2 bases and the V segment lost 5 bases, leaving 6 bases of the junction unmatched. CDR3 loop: CASSSVGTAYEQYF. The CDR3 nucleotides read TGTGCCAGCAGCAGTGTAGGGACAGCCTACGAGCAGTACTTC.

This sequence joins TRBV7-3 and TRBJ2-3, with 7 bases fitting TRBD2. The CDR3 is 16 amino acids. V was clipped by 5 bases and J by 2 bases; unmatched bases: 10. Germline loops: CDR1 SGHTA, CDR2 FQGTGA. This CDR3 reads CASSPWASGTTDTQYF. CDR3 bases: TGTGCCAGCAGCCCTTGGGCTAGCGGAACCACAGATACGCAGTATTTT.

CDR3 in DNA: TGTGCCAGCAGCTTGGGCTCAGGTCCCACAGATACGCAGTATTTT. Protein sequence: CASSLGSGPTDTQYF. This chain joins TRBV5-4 and TRBJ2-3; D is uncertain. Trimming took 0 bases from V and 2 from J, leaving 10 bases between them. This CDR3 region has 15 residues. The germline gives CDR1 SGHNT, CDR2 YYREEE (reference sequence).

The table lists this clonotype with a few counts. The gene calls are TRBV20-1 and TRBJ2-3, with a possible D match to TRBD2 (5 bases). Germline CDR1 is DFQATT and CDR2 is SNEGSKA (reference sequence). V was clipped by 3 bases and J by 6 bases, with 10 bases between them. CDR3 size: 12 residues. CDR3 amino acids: CSASRTLDTQYF. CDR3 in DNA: TGCAGTGCTAGCCGGACTCTGGATACGCAGTATTTT.